Reported below is one TCR beta chain. This entry is derived from a study of PD-L1 blockade in urothelial cancer. TCRdb's table, derived via immunoSEQ multiplex PCR, lists solely in-frame clones and lacks some. Seen here are about 57,000 clones, about 82% observed once, and the top ten hold 2.5% to 3.5%. Trimming at V came to 3 bases and at J to 4 bases, leaving 8 bases not matched to a gene. Germline V gives CDR1 MGHDK, CDR2 SYGVNS. The CDR3 runs 15 residues. The material sequenced was PBMCs, taken around atezolizumab (anti-PD-L1) treatment. This receptor was obtained from a man aged 45-65 years with urothelial cancer. This rearrangement joins TRBV25-1 to TRBJ1-1; 7 nucleotides line up with TRBD1. CDR3 loop: CASSDFRQGGTEAFF. In nucleotides, the CDR3 is TGTGCCAGCAGTGACTTTAGACAGGGTGGCACTGAAGCTTTCTTT.